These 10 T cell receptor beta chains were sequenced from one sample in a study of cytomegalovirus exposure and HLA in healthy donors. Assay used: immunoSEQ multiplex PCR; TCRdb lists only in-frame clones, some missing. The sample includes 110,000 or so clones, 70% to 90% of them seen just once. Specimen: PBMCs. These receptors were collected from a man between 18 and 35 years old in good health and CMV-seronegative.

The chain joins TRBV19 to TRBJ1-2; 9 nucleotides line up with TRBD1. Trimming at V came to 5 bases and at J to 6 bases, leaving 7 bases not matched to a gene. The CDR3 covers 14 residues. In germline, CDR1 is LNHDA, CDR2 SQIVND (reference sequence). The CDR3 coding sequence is TGTGCCAGTAGTGGAACAGGGGGCTCGAATGGCTACACCTTC. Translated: CASSGTGGSNGYTF. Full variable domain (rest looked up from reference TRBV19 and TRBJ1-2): DGGITQSPKYLFRKEGQNVTLSCEQNLNHDAMYWYRQDPGQGLRLIYYSQIVNDFQKGDIAEGYSVSREKKESFPLTVTSAQKNPTAFYLCASSGTGGSNGYTFGSGTRLTVV.

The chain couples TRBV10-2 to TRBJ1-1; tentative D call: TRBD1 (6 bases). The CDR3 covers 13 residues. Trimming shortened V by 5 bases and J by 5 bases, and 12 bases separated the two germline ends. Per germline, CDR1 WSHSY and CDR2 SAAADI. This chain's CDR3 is CASSPQGGTEAFF. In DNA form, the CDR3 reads TGCGCCAGCAGTCCACAGGGCGGAACTGAAGCTTTCTTT.

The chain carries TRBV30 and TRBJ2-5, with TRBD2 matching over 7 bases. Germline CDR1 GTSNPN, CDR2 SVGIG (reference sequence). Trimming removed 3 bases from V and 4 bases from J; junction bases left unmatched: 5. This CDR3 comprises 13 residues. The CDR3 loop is CAWRWEGPETQYF. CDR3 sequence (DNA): TGTGCCTGGAGATGGGAGGGGCCAGAGACCCAGTACTTC.

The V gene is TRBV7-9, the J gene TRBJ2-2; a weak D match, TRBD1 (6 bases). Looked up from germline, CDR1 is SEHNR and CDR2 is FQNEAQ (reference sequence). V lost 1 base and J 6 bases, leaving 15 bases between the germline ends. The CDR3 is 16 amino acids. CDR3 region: CASSLGWDTSPGELFF. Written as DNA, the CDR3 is TGTGCCAGCAGCTTAGGGTGGGACACATCCCCCGGGGAGCTGTTTTTT.

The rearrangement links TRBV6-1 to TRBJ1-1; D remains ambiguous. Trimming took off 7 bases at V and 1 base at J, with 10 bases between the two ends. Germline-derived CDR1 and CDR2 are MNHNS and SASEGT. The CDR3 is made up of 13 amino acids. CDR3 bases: TGTGCCAGCAAGGAGGTGGGGAACACTGAAGCTTTCTTT. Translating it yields CASKEVGNTEAFF.

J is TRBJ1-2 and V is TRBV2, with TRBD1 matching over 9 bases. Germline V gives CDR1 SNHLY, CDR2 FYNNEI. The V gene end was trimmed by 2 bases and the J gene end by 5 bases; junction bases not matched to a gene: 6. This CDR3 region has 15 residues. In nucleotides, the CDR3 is TGTGCCAGCAGTGAACGACAGGGGGAATGGTATGGCTACACCTTC. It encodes CASSERQGEWYGYTF.

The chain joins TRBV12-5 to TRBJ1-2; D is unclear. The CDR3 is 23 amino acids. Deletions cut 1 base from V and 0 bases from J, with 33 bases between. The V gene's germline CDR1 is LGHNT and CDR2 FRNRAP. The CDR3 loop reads CASGLGLLEPTRVPPKANYGYTF. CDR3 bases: TGTGCTAGTGGTTTGGGACTGTTGGAGCCCACCCGGGTTCCCCCCAAAGCTAACTATGGCTACACCTTC.

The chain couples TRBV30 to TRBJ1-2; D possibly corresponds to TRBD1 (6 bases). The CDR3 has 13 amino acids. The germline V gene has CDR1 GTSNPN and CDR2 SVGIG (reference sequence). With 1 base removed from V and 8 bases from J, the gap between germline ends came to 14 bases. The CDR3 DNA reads TGTGCCTGGAGTGCACAGGGAATAGGGGGCTACACCTTC. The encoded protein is CAWSAQGIGGYTF.

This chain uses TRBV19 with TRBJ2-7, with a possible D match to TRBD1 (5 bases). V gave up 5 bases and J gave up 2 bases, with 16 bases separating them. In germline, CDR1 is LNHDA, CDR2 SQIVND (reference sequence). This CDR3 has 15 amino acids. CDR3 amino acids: CASSPTPAGPYEQYF. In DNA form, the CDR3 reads TGTGCCAGTAGTCCCACCCCCGCAGGGCCCTACGAGCAGTACTTC.

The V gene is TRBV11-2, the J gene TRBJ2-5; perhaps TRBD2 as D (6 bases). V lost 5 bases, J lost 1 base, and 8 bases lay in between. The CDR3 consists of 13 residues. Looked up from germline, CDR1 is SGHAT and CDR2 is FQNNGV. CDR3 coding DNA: TGTGCCAGCAGCCTGGGACTCCAAGAGACCCAGTACTTC. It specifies CASSLGLQETQYF.